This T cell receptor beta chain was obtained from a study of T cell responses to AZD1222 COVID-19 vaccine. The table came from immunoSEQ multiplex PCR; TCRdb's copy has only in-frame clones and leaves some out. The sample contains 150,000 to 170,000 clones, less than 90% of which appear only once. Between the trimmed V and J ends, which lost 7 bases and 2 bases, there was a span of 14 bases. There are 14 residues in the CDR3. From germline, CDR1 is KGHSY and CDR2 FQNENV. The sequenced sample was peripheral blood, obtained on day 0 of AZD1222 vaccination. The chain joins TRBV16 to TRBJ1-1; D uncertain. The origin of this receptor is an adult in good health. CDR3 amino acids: CASKIPRGNTEAFF. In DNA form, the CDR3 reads TGTGCCAGCAAAATCCCCCGGGGTAACACTGAAGCTTTCTTT.